The sample holds a few counts of the clone carrying this T cell receptor beta chain. Its cognate antigen is unknown. Repertoires were generated with immunoSEQ multiplex PCR, while TCRdb's copy carries only in-frame clones and drops some. The table has about 22,000 clones, about four fifths seen once. Trimming removed 5 bases from V and 8 bases from J, with 15 bases in between. CDR1 is SGHTA and CDR2 is FQGTGA in the germline V gene. The CDR3 covers 13 residues. This specimen comes from a study of OX40 agonist ivuxolimab in advanced cancers. Study-wide background: The dose-escalation cohort was around 83% male, with a mean age of about 60 years, ranging about 23 to 90.

The study sampled blood at baseline, cycle 4 day 1, and cycle 7 day 1. Findings and limits, study-wide: At doses 0.1 to 3.0 mg/kg, CD4+ and CD8+ clones expanded.

The receptor was isolated from an adult with an advanced solid tumor such as melanoma, head and neck, liver or kidney cancer. J is TRBJ1-1 and V is TRBV7-3; D may be TRBD1 (5 bases). This material consisted of CD4+ or CD8+ T cells sorted from blood, taken in a trial of the OX40 agonist ivuxolimab. The CDR3 here is CASSERDGLEAFF. Written as DNA, the CDR3 is TGTGCCAGCAGCGAACGGGACGGCTTAGAAGCTTTCTTT.